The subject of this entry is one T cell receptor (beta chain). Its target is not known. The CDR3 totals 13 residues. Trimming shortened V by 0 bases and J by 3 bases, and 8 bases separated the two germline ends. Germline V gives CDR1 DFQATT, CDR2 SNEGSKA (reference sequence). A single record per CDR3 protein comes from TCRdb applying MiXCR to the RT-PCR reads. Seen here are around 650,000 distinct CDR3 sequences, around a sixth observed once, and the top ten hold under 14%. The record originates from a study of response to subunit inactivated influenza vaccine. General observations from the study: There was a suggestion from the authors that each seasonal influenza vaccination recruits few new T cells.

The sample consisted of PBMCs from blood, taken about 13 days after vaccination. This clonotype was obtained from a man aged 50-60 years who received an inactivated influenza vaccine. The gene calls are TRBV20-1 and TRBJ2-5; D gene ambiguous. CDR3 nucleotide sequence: TGCAGTGCTAGAGATCGCTTTAAAGAGACCCAGTACTTC. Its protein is CSARDRFKETQYF.